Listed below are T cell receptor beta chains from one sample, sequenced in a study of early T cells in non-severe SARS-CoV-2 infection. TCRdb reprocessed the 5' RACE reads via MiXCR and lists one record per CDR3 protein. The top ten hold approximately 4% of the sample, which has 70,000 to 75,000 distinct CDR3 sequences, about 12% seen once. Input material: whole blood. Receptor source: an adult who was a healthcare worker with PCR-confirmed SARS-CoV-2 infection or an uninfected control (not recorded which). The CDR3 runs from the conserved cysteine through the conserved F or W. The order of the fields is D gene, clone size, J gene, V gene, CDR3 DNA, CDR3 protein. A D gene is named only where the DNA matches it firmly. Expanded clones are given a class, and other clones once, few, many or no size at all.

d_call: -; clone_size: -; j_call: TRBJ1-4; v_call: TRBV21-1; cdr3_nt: TGTGCCAGCAGCTCCCAGGAGCGGTGGGAAAAACTGTTTTTT; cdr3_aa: CASSSQERWEKLFF
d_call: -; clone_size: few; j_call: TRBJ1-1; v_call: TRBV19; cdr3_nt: TGTGCCAGTAGTATAGTCGGGGCCACTGAAGCTTTCTTT; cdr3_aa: CASSIVGATEAFF
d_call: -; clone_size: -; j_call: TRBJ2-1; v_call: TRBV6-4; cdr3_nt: TGTGCCAGCAGTGCCTCCCGACTAGTTCTAAGCTCCTACAATGAGCAGTTCTTC; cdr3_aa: CASSASRLVLSSYNEQFF
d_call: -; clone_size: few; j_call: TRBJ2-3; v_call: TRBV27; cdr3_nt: TGTGCCAGCAGCAAGGCCCCCGGAGATACGCAGTATTTT; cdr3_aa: CASSKAPGDTQYF
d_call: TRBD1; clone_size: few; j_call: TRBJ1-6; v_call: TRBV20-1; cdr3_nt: TGCAGTGCTAGACCTCTCGGACAGGCCCTCGATAATTCACCCCTCCACTTT; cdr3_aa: CSARPLGQALDNSPLHF
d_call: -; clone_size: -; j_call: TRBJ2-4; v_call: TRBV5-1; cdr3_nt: TGCGCCAGCAGCTTGGTGACAGCCAAAAACATTCAGTACTTC; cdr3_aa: CASSLVTAKNIQYF
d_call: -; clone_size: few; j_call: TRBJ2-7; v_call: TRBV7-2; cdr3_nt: TGTGCCAGCAGCTTAGGGCTGCTCTCCTACGAGCAGTACTTC; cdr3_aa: CASSLGLLSYEQYF
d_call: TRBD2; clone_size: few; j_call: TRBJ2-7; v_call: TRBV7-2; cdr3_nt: TGTGCCAGCGCCACGGGGCTAGCGGGAAGCTACGAGCAGTACTTC; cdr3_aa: CASATGLAGSYEQYF
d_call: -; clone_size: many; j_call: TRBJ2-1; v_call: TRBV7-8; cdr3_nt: TGTGCCAGCAGCCCCCGGGACTCCCCCTACAATGAGCAGTTCTTC; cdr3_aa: CASSPRDSPYNEQFF
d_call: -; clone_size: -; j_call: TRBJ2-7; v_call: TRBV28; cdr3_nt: TGTGCCAGCAGTTCGGAGAATTGGCAGTACTTC; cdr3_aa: CASSSENWQYF
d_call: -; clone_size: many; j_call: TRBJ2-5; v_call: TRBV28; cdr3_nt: TGTGCCAGCAGCCGAGGGGGTGGTGAGACCCAGTACTTC; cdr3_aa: CASSRGGGETQYF
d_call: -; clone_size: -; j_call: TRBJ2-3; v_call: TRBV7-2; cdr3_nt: TGTGCCAGCCGGGTTCCTAGCACAGATACGCAGTATTTT; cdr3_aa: CASRVPSTDTQYF
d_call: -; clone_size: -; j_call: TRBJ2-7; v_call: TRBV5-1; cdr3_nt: TGCGCCAGCAGCTTGGGTGACAGACAATGGGGAAGGGACGAGCAGTACTTC; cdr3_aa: CASSLGDRQWGRDEQYF
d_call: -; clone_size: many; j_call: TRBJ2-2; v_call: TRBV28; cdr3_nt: TGTGCCAGTCTGGAGCTTACCAGCACCGGGGAGCTGTTTTTT; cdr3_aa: CASLELTSTGELFF
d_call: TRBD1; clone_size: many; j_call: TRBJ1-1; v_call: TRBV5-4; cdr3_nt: TGTGCCAGCAGCCAGGACAGGCTACGTACCTTCTTT; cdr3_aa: CASSQDRLRTFF
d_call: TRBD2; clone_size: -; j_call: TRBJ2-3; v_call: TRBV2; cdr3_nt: TGTGCCAGCAGTCGCCGGGAGGCCCCAGATACGCAGTATTTT; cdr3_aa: CASSRREAPDTQYF
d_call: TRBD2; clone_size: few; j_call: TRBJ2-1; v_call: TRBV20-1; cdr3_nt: TGCAGTGCTCACCACGGACTAGCGGGAGGAGGTGAGCAGTTCTTC; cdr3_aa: CSAHHGLAGGGEQFF
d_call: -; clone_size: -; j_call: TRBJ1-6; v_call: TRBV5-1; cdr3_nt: TGCGCCAGCAAGCCGACAGACTATAATTCACCCCTCCACTTT; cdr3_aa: CASKPTDYNSPLHF
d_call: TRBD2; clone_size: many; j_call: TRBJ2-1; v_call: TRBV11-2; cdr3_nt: TGTGCCAGCAGCTTAGTGACTAGCGGTTACAATGAGCAGTTCTTC; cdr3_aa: CASSLVTSGYNEQFF
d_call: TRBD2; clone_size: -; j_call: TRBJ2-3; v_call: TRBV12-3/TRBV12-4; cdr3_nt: TGTGCCAGCAGTCGACTAGCGGCATACATCACAGATACGCAGTATTTT; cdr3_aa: CASSRLAAYITDTQYF
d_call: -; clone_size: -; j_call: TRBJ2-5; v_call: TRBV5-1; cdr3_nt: TGCGCCAGCAGCTTCCAGGGAGGTGGAGAGACCCAGTACTTC; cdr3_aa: CASSFQGGGETQYF
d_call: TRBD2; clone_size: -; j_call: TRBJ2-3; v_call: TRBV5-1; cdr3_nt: TGCGCCAGCAGCGAAGGACTAGCGGGAGATACGCAGTATTTT; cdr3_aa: CASSEGLAGDTQYF
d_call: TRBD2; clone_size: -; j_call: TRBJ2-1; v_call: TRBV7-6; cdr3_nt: TGTGCCAGCAGCTTACATCCCGGGGCTAGCGGAGACTACAATGAGCAGTTCTTC; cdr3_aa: CASSLHPGASGDYNEQFF
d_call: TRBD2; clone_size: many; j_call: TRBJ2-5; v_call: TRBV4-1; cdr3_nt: TGCGCCAGCAGCCAAGCCCCCTTAGCGGGAGGAACCAGAAAGACCCAGTACTTC; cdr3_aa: CASSQAPLAGGTRKTQYF
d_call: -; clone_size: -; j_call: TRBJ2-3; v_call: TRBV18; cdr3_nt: TGTGCCAGCTCATCACGAGGCCATGAGGCAGATACGCAGTTTTTT; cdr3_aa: CASSSRGHEADTQFF
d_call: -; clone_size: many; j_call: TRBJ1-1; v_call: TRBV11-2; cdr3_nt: TGTGCCAGCAGCTTACGAGGGTTGAACACTGAAGCTTTCTTT; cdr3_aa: CASSLRGLNTEAFF
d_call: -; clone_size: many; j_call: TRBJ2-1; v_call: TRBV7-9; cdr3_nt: TGTGCCAGCAGCCCAACGACCGGATACAATGAGCAGTTCTTC; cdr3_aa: CASSPTTGYNEQFF
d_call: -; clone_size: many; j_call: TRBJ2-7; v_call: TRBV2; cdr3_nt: TGTGCCAGCAACCTACCGGGAACCTCTACTATGAAGCAGTACTTC; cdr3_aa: CASNLPGTSTMKQYF
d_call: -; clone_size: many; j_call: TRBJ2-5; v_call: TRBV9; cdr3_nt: TGTGCCAGCCCCAATAGAGGAGGACAAGAGACCCAGTACTTC; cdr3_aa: CASPNRGGQETQYF
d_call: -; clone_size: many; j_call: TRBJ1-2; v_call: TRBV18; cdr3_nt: TGTGCCAGCTCACCACCGATGGCAGGCGGATCAGGCTACACCTTC; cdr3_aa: CASSPPMAGGSGYTF
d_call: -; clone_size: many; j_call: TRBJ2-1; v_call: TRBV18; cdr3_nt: TGTGCCAGCTCCCCTAAACTCTCATCCAATGAGCAGTTCTTC; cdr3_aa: CASSPKLSSNEQFF